This T cell receptor (beta chain) was observed in a study of metastatic and nonmetastatic thyroid tumors. Whole-study context: Repertoire data that came from the blood and tumor or nodule tissue of malignant and benign thyroid patients were compared.

Methods used by the authors: The distant-metastasis classifier for papillary thyroid cancer was built from CDR3 differences across clinicopathological groups. With MiXCR, TCRdb called clones anew from the PCR reads. TCRdb's processing, not the authors', yielded these V and J calls. Among about 92,000 clones listed, more than 13% were seen once. This clone was recorded at least ten times. Antigen: not known. Trimming left V 0 bases short and J 2 bases short, with 17 bases between. Germline loops: CDR1 LGHNA, CDR2 YNFKEQ. CDR3 length equals 17 residues. Study results and limitations: Reportedly, malignant thyroid tumors had significantly higher TCR beta diversity than benign nodules, in blood and tumor.

Each patient went into thyroid surgery without having received any treatment. Material: blood. The TCR was taken from a female donor with papillary thyroid cancer or a benign thyroid nodule (not recorded which). Some clones in this sample may be carry-over from other donors' samples. J is TRBJ2-7 and V is TRBV4-2; D is unresolved. The CDR3 protein is CASSQEWRPPSPYEQYF. DNA for the CDR3: TGTGCCAGCAGCCAAGAGTGGCGGCCGCCTTCCCCCTACGAGCAGTACTTC.